Listed below are T cell receptor beta chains from one sample, sequenced in a study of shared clonotypes between healthy human individuals. TCRdb keeps only in-frame clones here, not all; method: immunoSEQ multiplex PCR. The table has about 800,000 clones, about 96% seen once; the top ten hold about 0.21%. Material: naive CD8+ T cells sorted from blood. The source is a man aged 30 to 45 in good health. Both conserved end residues are part of each CDR3. Each record gives: V gene, J gene, clone size, D gene, CDR3 DNA, CDR3 protein. D genes are given only for firm matches. Clone size is stated in some rows and not others, as once, few, many or a class when expanded.

TRBV5-1,TRBJ2-3,-,TRBD2,TGCGCCAGCAGCTTGAAGGTAGCGGGGTCCACAGATACGCAGTATTTT,CASSLKVAGSTDTQYF
TRBV19,TRBJ2-7,few,-,TGTGCCAGTAGCCCCGAGGGGCAGGTTTCCTACGAGCAGTACTTC,CASSPEGQVSYEQYF
TRBV27,TRBJ2-7,-,TRBD1,TGTGCCAGCAGGTCACTTACAGGGGACGGGTACGAGCAGTACTTC,CASRSLTGDGYEQYF
TRBV6-6,TRBJ2-2,-,-,TGTGCCAGCAGAGCAGGATCCGGGGAGCTGTTTTTT,CASRAGSGELFF
TRBV7-9,TRBJ2-3,-,-,TGTGCCAGCAGCCCGGAGGTCAAAAACACAGATACGCAGTATTTT,CASSPEVKNTDTQYF
TRBV4-3,TRBJ1-5,-,-,TGCGCCAGCAGCCCAGAGGCGGGGTTTCATCAGCCCCAGCATTTT,CASSPEAGFHQPQHF
TRBV7-2,TRBJ2-7,-,TRBD2,TGTGCCAGCAGCTCACTTCTAGCGGGAGGGCTGAGCTCCTACGAGCAGTACTTC,CASSSLLAGGLSSYEQYF
TRBV4-3,TRBJ2-3,-,-,TGCGCCAGCAGCCAACGGGGGACAGATACGCAGTATTTT,CASSQRGTDTQYF
TRBV18,TRBJ1-1,-,TRBD1,TGTGCCAGCTCACCACCCCAATACAGACAGGGACGAAACACTGAAGCTTTCTTT,CASSPPQYRQGRNTEAFF
TRBV14,TRBJ1-5,-,-,TGTGCCAGCAGCCAAGGTTTGGAGCCCCAGCATTTT,CASSQGLEPQHF
TRBV19,TRBJ2-7,-,TRBD2,TGTGCCAGTAGTTTGGCGGGAGGGTACGAGCAGTACTTC,CASSLAGGYEQYF
TRBV28,TRBJ1-1,once,-,TGTGCCAGCAGTTTTGGGTACACTGAAGCTTTCTTT,CASSFGYTEAFF
TRBV7-8,TRBJ2-1,-,TRBD2,TGTGCCAGCAGCCCCCGCGGGAGTTACAATGAGCAGTTCTTC,CASSPRGSYNEQFF
TRBV4-1,TRBJ1-5,-,-,TGCGCCAGCAGCCAAGTTACGGATCAGCCCCAGCATTTT,CASSQVTDQPQHF
TRBV16,TRBJ2-1,-,-,TGTGCCAGCAGTCAACCAGGGACTCCCGTAGGCTACAATGAGCAGTTCTTC,CASSQPGTPVGYNEQFF
TRBV18,TRBJ1-2,-,TRBD1,TGTGCCAGCTTTACACCGAAGGACAGGGAAAGGGAAAGTGGCTACACCTTC,CASFTPKDRERESGYTF
TRBV5-1,TRBJ2-5,once,TRBD1,TGCGCCAGCAGCTACGGGACAGAGAAGTACTTC,CASSYGTEKYF
TRBV10-3,TRBJ2-1,-,TRBD1,TGTGCCATCCTTCCGGACAGGAGTATGGGCCATGAGCAGTTCTTC,CAILPDRSMGHEQFF
TRBV5-1,TRBJ2-6,-,TRBD2,TGCGCCAGCAGCTTGGGACTAGCGGGAGGGTTTGGGGCCAACGTCCTGACTTTC,CASSLGLAGGFGANVLTF
TRBV7-9,TRBJ1-3,-,-,TGTGCCAGCAGCTCCGAGTCTACTGGAAACACCATATATTTT,CASSSESTGNTIYF
TRBV7-2,TRBJ2-7,-,-,TGTGCCAGCAGCCCGGGGCGGGGTAGCTCCTACGAGCAGTACTTC,CASSPGRGSSYEQYF
TRBV19,TRBJ2-1,-,-,TGTGCCAGTAGTATCAGTTTGCGCGGATTCATTTTGGACAATGAGCAGTTCTTC,CASSISLRGFILDNEQFF
TRBV14,TRBJ2-7,-,TRBD2,TGTGCCAGCAGCCAAGATCTTCCTAGCGGGAGACTATACGAGCAGTACTTC,CASSQDLPSGRLYEQYF
TRBV25-1,TRBJ2-2,-,-,TGTGCCAGCAGGCCCGACAGGAGAGACACCGGGGAGCTGTTTTTT,CASRPDRRDTGELFF
TRBV7-2,TRBJ2-7,-,-,TGTGCCAGCAGCGAATACTCAAACGAGGACTACGAGCAGTACTTC,CASSEYSNEDYEQYF
TRBV4-1,TRBJ1-4,-,TRBD1,TGCGCCAGCAGCCAGACTACAGGGGTAGTGGAAAAACTGTTTTTT,CASSQTTGVVEKLFF
TRBV6-5,TRBJ2-7,-,TRBD1,TGTGCCACTACCGGGACAGGACGTGAGCAGTACTTC,CATTGTGREQYF
TRBV11-1,TRBJ1-1,once,TRBD1,TGTGCCAGCAGCTTAGCGCAGGGGGGATACACTGAAGCTTTCTTT,CASSLAQGGYTEAFF
TRBV15,TRBJ2-7,-,TRBD1,TGTGCCACCAGCAGTACAGGACAGGGCTTCTACGAGCAGTACTTC,CATSSTGQGFYEQYF
TRBV7-6,TRBJ1-5,-,-,TGTGCCAGCAGCTTAGAATCGGGGAGCTCCCAGCCCCAGCATTTT,CASSLESGSSQPQHF
TRBV18,TRBJ2-7,-,-,TGTGCCAGCTCATCCCGCGAGAGTCCATACGAGCAGTACTTC,CASSSRESPYEQYF
TRBV11-2,TRBJ1-1,-,-,TGTGCCAGCAGCTTAGATCACCAGGAAGCTTTCTTT,CASSLDHQEAFF